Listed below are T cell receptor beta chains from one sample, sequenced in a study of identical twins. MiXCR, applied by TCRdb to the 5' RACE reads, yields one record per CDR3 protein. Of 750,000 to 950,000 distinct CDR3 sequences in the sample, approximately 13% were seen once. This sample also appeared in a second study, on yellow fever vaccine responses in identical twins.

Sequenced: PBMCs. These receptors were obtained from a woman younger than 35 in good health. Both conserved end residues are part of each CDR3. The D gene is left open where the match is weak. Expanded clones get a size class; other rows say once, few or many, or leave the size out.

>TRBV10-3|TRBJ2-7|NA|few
TGTGCCATCAGTAACAGGGTATCCGACTCCTACGAGCAGTACTTC
CAISNRVSDSYEQYF
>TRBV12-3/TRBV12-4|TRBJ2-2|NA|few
TGTGCCAGCAGTACCCAGGGAAGAGAGACCGGGGAGCTGTTTTTT
CASSTQGRETGELFF
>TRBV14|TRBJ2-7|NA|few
TGTGCCAGCAGCCAAGATATCGGCCAGTCGGGCGAGCAGTACTTC
CASSQDIGQSGEQYF
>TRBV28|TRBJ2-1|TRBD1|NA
TGTGCCAGCAGCCCCGCCGGGACAGGGGGCCATGAGCAGTTCTTC
CASSPAGTGGHEQFF
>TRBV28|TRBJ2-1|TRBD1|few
TGTGCCAGCAGTACATGGGACAGGGGTGGGGATGAGCAGTTCTTC
CASSTWDRGGDEQFF
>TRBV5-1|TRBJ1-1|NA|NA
TGCGCCAGCAGTTATGTGGAGAACACTGAAGCTTTCTTT
CASSYVENTEAFF
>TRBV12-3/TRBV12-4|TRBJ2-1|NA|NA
TGTGCCAGCAGTTTACCCATAGGGGGTCACAATGAGCAGTTCTTC
CASSLPIGGHNEQFF
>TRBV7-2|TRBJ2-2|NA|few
TGTGCCAGCAGCGACACTTGGAGTCGGTATACCGGGGAGCTGTTTTTT
CASSDTWSRYTGELFF
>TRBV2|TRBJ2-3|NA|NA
TGTGCCAGCAGCACGCGTTGGGGCACAGATACGCAGTATTTT
CASSTRWGTDTQYF
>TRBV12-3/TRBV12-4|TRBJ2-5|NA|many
TGTGCCAGCAGTTTTTGGATGGGGCTTCGGGACCAAGAGACCCAGTACTTC
CASSFWMGLRDQETQYF
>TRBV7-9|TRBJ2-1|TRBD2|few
TGTGCCAGCAGCCGACTAGCGGTCAGCTCCTACAATGAGCAGTTCTTC
CASSRLAVSSYNEQFF
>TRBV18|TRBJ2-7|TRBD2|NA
TGTGCCAGCTCACAAGACTTAGCGGGACCGAGCTCCTACGAGCAGTACTTC
CASSQDLAGPSSYEQYF
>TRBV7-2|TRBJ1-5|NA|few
TGTGCCAGCAGCTTAGGGTCGGGGCAGGGCAGCCAGCCCCAGCATTTT
CASSLGSGQGSQPQHF
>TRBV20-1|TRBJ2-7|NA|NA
TGCAGTGCTCCGATCCGGGACGGCTCCTACGAGCAGTACTTC
CSAPIRDGSYEQYF
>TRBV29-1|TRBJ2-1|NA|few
TGCAGCGTTGTTTCGCAGACATACAATGAGCAGTTCTTC
CSVVSQTYNEQFF
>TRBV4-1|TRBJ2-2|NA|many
TGCGCCAGCAGCCAAGAACCCGGTTTCACCGGGGAGCTGTTTTTT
CASSQEPGFTGELFF
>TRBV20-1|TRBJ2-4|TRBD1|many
TGCAGTGCTAGGGACAGGGCGAAAAACATTCAGTACTTC
CSARDRAKNIQYF
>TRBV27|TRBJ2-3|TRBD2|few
TGTGCCAGCAGCCCCTCTAGCGGGGAATACACAGATACGCAGTATTTT
CASSPSSGEYTDTQYF
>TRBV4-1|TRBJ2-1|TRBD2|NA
TGCGCCAGCAGCCCACGGACTAGCGGGGCATTGGGTGAGCAGTTCTTC
CASSPRTSGALGEQFF
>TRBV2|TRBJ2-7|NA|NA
TGTGCCAGCAGCCCCGGTGGGACTTACTACGAGCAGTACTTC
CASSPGGTYYEQYF
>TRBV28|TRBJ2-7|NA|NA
TGTGCCAGCGGTTTAAAGCGGAGGGCCTACGAGCAGTACTTC
CASGLKRRAYEQYF
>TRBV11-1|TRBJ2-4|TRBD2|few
TGTGCCAGCAGCTTAGTAATCCCGTCCAGCGGGGGGGTGGCCAAAAACATTCAGTACTTC
CASSLVIPSSGGVAKNIQYF
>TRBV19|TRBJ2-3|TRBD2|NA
TGTGCCACCATCGGGACTAGCTTGGATACGCAGTATTTT
CATIGTSLDTQYF
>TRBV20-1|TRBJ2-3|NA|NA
TGCAGTGCTAGCTCGGGGAGTAGTGCAGATACGCAGTATTTT
CSASSGSSADTQYF
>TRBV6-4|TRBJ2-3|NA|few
TGTGCCAGCAGTACTCCAGTCCCAACCGGGACACCAATTCCCACAGATACGCAGTATTTT
CASSTPVPTGTPIPTDTQYF
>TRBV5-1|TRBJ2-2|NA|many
TGCGCCAGCAGCTTGTCACAGATGAACACCGGGGAGCTGTTTTTT
CASSLSQMNTGELFF
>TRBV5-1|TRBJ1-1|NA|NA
TGCGCCAGCAGCTTGGGACCACTATCGAACACTGAAGCTTTCTTT
CASSLGPLSNTEAFF
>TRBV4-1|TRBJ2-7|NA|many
TGCGCCAGCAGCCAAGATCTAGCGCTCAGCTCCTACGAGCAGTACTTC
CASSQDLALSSYEQYF
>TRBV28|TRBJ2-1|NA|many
TGTGCCAGCAGTTTAGACGCGAGCTCCTACAATGAGCAGTTCTTC
CASSLDASSYNEQFF
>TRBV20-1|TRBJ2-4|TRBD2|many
TGCAGTGCTAGAGATGGGAGCGGGGGAAAAAACATTCAGTACTTC
CSARDGSGGKNIQYF
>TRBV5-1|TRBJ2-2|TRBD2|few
TGCGCCAGCAGCCCCCGAGCTCATAGCGGGAAGAACACCGGGGAGCTGTTTTTT
CASSPRAHSGKNTGELFF
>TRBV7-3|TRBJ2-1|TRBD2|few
TGTGCCAGCAGCTTTGGAGCGGGGGGAAACAATGAGCAGTTCTTC
CASSFGAGGNNEQFF
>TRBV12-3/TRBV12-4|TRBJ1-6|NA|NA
TGTGCCAGCAGTTCCACCCGGGGCGTCCCCTATAATTCACCCCTCCACTTT
CASSSTRGVPYNSPLHF
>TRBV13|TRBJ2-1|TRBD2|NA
TGTGCCAGCAGCACTAGTACTAGCGGGAGCATCTACAATGAGCAGTTCTTC
CASSTSTSGSIYNEQFF
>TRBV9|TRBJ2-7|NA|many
TGTGCCAGCAGCCCCCGATCCGGGCAAGCTATTGGCTCCTACGAGCAGTACTTC
CASSPRSGQAIGSYEQYF
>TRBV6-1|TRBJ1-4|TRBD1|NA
TGTGCCAGCAAGCCTCGACAGGGCCTTAATGAAAAACTGTTTTTT
CASKPRQGLNEKLFF
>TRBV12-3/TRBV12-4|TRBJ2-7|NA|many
TGTGCCAGCAGTGTAGCGGAGAGCTACGAGCAGTACTTC
CASSVAESYEQYF
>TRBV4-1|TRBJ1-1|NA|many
TGCGCCAGCAGCCAAAGCGGGACTGAAGCTTTCTTT
CASSQSGTEAFF
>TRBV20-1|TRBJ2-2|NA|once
TGCAGTGCTAGAGATACAGCTAACACCGGGGAGCTGTTTTTT
CSARDTANTGELFF
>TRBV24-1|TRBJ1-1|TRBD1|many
TGTGCCACCGCACCGGGACAGGACTCTATGAACACTGAAGCTTTCTTT
CATAPGQDSMNTEAFF
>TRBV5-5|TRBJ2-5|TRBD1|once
TGTGCCAGCAGCTCGACAGGGCCGGAAGAGACCCAGTACTTC
CASSSTGPEETQYF
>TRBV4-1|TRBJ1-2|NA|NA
TGCGCCAGCAGCCAAGGTCGGATAGATACACTGAACTATGGCTACACCTTC
CASSQGRIDTLNYGYTF